Following are 29 T cell receptor beta chains from one sample sequenced in a study of blood T cell repertoires in COVID-19. Sequencing used immunoSEQ multiplex PCR; TCRdb keeps in-frame clones, though not all of them. The sample consists of about 71,000 clones, approximately 90% of them appearing once. Sequences were obtained from peripheral blood. Receptors originate from a woman under 30 with acute or convalescent COVID-19.

The rearrangement joins TRBV7-9 to TRBJ2-2; TRBD1 aligns across 7 bases. With 5 bases clipped from V and 1 base from J, the junction kept 10 bases outside the gene matches. This CDR3 has 17 amino acids. Looked up from germline, CDR1 is SEHNR and CDR2 is FQNEAQ (reference sequence). The CDR3 spells CASSPLWTGGNTGELFF. The CDR3 bases are TGTGCCAGCAGCCCCCTCTGGACAGGTGGGAACACCGGGGAGCTGTTTTTT.

This chain links TRBV5-1 with TRBJ2-3; D is unresolved. Looked up from germline, CDR1 is SGHRS and CDR2 is YFSETQ. The CDR3 loop spans 13 amino acids. Trimming removed 2 bases at V and 4 bases at J, with 8 bases between. CDR3 protein: CASSLDLADTQYF. As DNA, the CDR3 is TGCGCCAGCAGCTTAGATTTAGCAGATACGCAGTATTTT.

V usage is TRBV3-1 (or the pseudogene TRBV3-2) and J usage is TRBJ2-7; 7 bases align to TRBD2. The J segment lost 0 bases and the V segment lost 1 base, leaving 3 bases of the junction unmatched. CDR3 length equals 15 residues. CDR1 and CDR2 from the germline V gene are LGHDT and YNNKEL (reference sequence). CDR3 nucleotide sequence: TGTGCCAGCAGCCAAGCGGGGGGAAGCTCCTACGAGCAGTACTTC. Its translation is CASSQAGGSSYEQYF.

The chain employs TRBV12-2 and TRBJ2-7; the table gives TRBD1 as D, unverified against the DNA. TRBV12-2 is a pseudogene. The CDR3 runs 19 residues. The DNA of the CDR3 is TGTGCAAGTCGCTTAGTCGGGACAGGTCCTAATTTACCAATCTACGAGCAGTACTTC. The encoded protein is CASRLVGTGPNLPIYEQYF.

The chain uses TRBV2 and TRBJ2-5; 8 positions agree with TRBD1. CDR3 size: 14 residues. V shed 4 bases and J 4 bases; nucleotides not matched to a gene: 5. Germline V CDR1 and CDR2: SNHLY, FYNNEI. The CDR3 sequence is CASSVQGGRETQYF. The CDR3 bases are TGTGCCAGCAGTGTACAGGGGGGACGAGAGACCCAGTACTTC.

This chain uses TRBV28 with TRBJ2-3; 11 bases are a match to TRBD2. The germline V gene has CDR1 MDHEN and CDR2 SYDVKM. V shed 5 bases and J 3 bases; nucleotides not matched to a gene: 4. The CDR3 is 15 amino acids. In nucleotides, the CDR3 is TGTGCCAGCAGTGCGACTAGCGGGGATACAGATACGCAGTATTTT. Residues: CASSATSGDTDTQYF.

The chain carries TRBV7-9 and TRBJ2-1; 13 bases map to TRBD2. In germline, CDR1 is SEHNR, CDR2 FQNEAQ (reference sequence). This CDR3 region has 16 residues. Unmatched junction bases numbered 5, after V lost 1 base and J lost 8 bases. The CDR3, as DNA: TGTGCCAGCAGCTTAGGGACTAGCGGGAGTGTTTATGAGCAGTTCTTC. As protein: CASSLGTSGSVYEQFF. Full variable domain (remainder filled in from reference TRBV7-9 and TRBJ2-1): DTGVSQNPRHKITKRGQNVTFRCDPISEHNRLYWYRQTLGQGPEFLTYFQNEAQLEKSRLLSDRFSAERPKGSFSTLEIQRTEQGDSAMYLCASSLGTSGSVYEQFFGPGTRLTVL.

V gene TRBV28 combines with J gene TRBJ1-6; D may be TRBD1 (6 bases). The CDR3 runs to 14 residues. Germline V gives CDR1 MDHEN, CDR2 SYDVKM. V gave up 5 bases and J gave up 7 bases, with 12 bases separating them. This CDR3 is CASSRDRPNSPLHF. CDR3 nucleotide sequence: TGTGCCAGCAGTCGTGACAGGCCAAATTCACCCCTCCACTTT.

The J gene is TRBJ1-1, the V gene TRBV2; 8 nucleotides align to TRBD1. This CDR3 has 14 residues. J lost 4 bases, V lost 7 bases, and 8 bases had no gene match. The germline gives CDR1 SNHLY, CDR2 FYNNEI. CDR3 sequence reads: CASNQDRGGTEAFF. Written as DNA, the CDR3 is TGTGCCAGCAACCAAGACAGGGGTGGCACTGAAGCTTTCTTT.

The rearrangement uses TRBV3-1 (or the pseudogene TRBV3-2) and TRBJ1-5; D unclear. This CDR3 is built from 13 residues. Germline values: CDR1 LGHDT, CDR2 YNNKEL (reference sequence). Deletions cut 0 bases from V and 7 bases from J, with 7 bases between. The DNA of the CDR3 is TGTGCCAGCAGCCAAGATCCCCGGCAGCCCCAGCATTTT. This encodes CASSQDPRQPQHF.

CDR3 protein: CASSYSRVRREAFF. CDR3 DNA sequence: TGTGCCAGCAGTTACTCCAGGGTGCGCCGGGAAGCTTTCTTT. The chain joins TRBV6-2 or TRBV6-3 to TRBJ1-1; weak D call: TRBD1 (5 bases). Trimming shortened V by 0 bases and J by 8 bases, and 13 bases separated the two germline ends. This CDR3 contains 14 residues. Germline V gene data show CDR1 as MNHEY and CDR2 as SVGEGT.

The chain recombines TRBV28 with TRBJ2-1; TRBD2 aligns across 12 bases. This CDR3 spans 18 amino acids. The V gene end was trimmed by 3 bases and the J gene end by 5 bases; junction bases not matched to a gene: 11. Germline CDR1 and CDR2: MDHEN and SYDVKM. The CDR3 DNA sequence: TGTGCCAGCAGTTTGAGAAAACTAGCGGGGGGCCTAGACAATGAGCAGTTCTTC. Its protein product is CASSLRKLAGGLDNEQFF.

The J gene is TRBJ1-3, the V gene TRBV7-2, with TRBD1 matching 7 bases. The V gene end was trimmed by 6 bases and the J gene end by 4 bases; junction bases not matched to a gene: 6. This CDR3 is built from 14 residues. In germline, CDR1 is SGHTA, CDR2 FQGNSA. The chain's CDR3 is CASRSRGSGNTIYF. DNA of the CDR3: TGTGCCAGCAGGTCCAGGGGGTCAGGAAACACCATATATTTT. The complete variable domain, with remaining parts taken from reference TRBV7-2 and TRBJ1-3, reads GAGVSQSPSNKVTEKGKDVELRCDPISGHTALYWYRQSLGQGLEFLIYFQGNSAPDKSGLPSDRFSAERTGGSVSTLTIQRTQQEDSAVYLCASRSRGSGNTIYFGEGSWLTVV.

The genes are TRBV15 and TRBJ2-2; 10 bases align to TRBD1. The trim removed 8 bases at V and 5 bases at J, leaving 5 bases unmatched. Germline V lookup: CDR1 LNHNV, CDR2 YYDKDF (reference sequence). This CDR3 contains 14 residues. The CDR3 DNA follows: TGTGCCACCCGCGACAGGGGGCTTACCGGGGAGCTGTTTTTT. This gives the protein CATRDRGLTGELFF.

This sequence joins TRBV6-1 and TRBJ2-2; TRBD2 is a possible D gene (7 bases). V dropped 3 bases and J dropped 6 bases, with 14 bases sitting between them. From germline, CDR1 is MNHNS and CDR2 SASEGT. There are 15 residues in the CDR3. The CDR3 reads CASSDRGASSGELFF. The DNA for the CDR3 is TGTGCCAGCAGTGATCGGGGGGCCTCGTCCGGGGAGCTGTTTTTT.

This sequence joins TRBV5-6 and TRBJ1-2; unclear D gene. V shed 4 bases and J shed 2 bases, with 12 bases lying between them. This CDR3 is 14 amino acids long. CDR1 SGHDT and CDR2 YYEEEE come from the germline V gene. The CDR3 DNA reads TGTGCCAGCAGCATAGACCCGGGAAACTATGGCTACACCTTC. Its protein is CASSIDPGNYGYTF.

The V gene is TRBV28, the J gene TRBJ1-5; no firm D call. Germline lookup yields CDR1 MDHEN and CDR2 SYDVKM. CDR3 length: 12 residues. V was shortened by 5 bases and J by 6 bases, with 8 bases between the two germline ends. CDR3 coding DNA: TGTGCCAGCAGTCAAACTATTCAGCCCCAGCATTTT. Translation: CASSQTIQPQHF.

This chain joins TRBV7-9 and TRBJ2-1, with D perhaps TRBD2 (6 bases). Between the trimmed V and J ends, which lost 1 base and 12 bases, there was a span of 16 bases. Germline lookup yields CDR1 SEHNR and CDR2 FQNEAQ (reference sequence). The CDR3 loop spans 14 amino acids. In DNA, the CDR3 is TGTGCCAGCAGCTTAGTGGCGGCGGAGGGCGGGCAGTTCTTC. Its protein product is CASSLVAAEGGQFF.

This chain uses TRBV19 with TRBJ1-3, with D unresolved. V dropped 1 base and J dropped 2 bases, with 6 bases sitting between them. Germline V gene data show CDR1 as LNHDA and CDR2 as SQIVND (reference sequence). The CDR3 covers 14 residues. The CDR3 reads CASSIGGAGNTIYF. DNA for the CDR3: TGTGCCAGTAGTATAGGCGGAGCTGGAAACACCATATATTTT.

A few counts support this clone. The rearrangement uses TRBV11-2 and TRBJ2-1; D is possibly TRBD2 (5 bases). In germline, CDR1 is SGHAT, CDR2 FQNNGV. The CDR3 is 17 residues long. V was pared by 2 bases and J by 0 bases, with 14 bases between. Here the CDR3 DNA reads TGTGCCAGCAGCTTATGGGGAGCCACCAGCTCCTACAATGAGCAGTTCTTC. It codes for CASSLWGATSSYNEQFF.

This clone was recorded a few times. This chain uses TRBV7-8 with TRBJ2-1; maybe TRBD2 (5 bases). The CDR3 is 16 amino acids. Trimming left V 4 bases short and J 4 bases short, with 17 bases between. Looked up from germline, CDR1 is SGHVS and CDR2 is FQNEAQ. CDR3: CASSSPVRLQYNEQFF. The CDR3 region has the DNA TGTGCCAGCAGCTCCCCCGTAAGACTACAATACAATGAGCAGTTCTTC.

About this clone: The same CDR3 also results from other DNA sequences found in this sample. This chain joins TRBV3-1 (or the pseudogene TRBV3-2) and TRBJ2-7; 9 nucleotides line up with TRBD2. The length of the CDR3 is 14 residues. Trimming took 4 bases from V and 4 from J; bases not matched to a gene: 5. Germline V gives CDR1 LGHDT, CDR2 YNNKEL (reference sequence). The CDR3 DNA reads as TGTGCCAGCAGCCCGGGACTAGCTGGATACGAGCAGTACTTC. This codes for CASSPGLAGYEQYF.

The chain employs TRBV2 and TRBJ1-1, with D maybe TRBD1 (6 bases). Germline CDR1 reads SNHLY; CDR2 reads FYNNEI. Trimming took off 4 bases at V and 4 bases at J, with 10 bases between the two ends. There are 13 residues in the CDR3. The CDR3 loop is CASSGTRGTEAFF. DNA for the CDR3: TGTGCCAGCAGTGGAACCAGGGGCACTGAAGCTTTCTTT.

The chain employs TRBV7-9 and TRBJ2-7; TRBD1 matches 8 bases. The trim removed 2 bases at V and 2 bases at J, leaving 2 bases unmatched. Germline CDR1 and CDR2: SEHNR and FQNEAQ (reference sequence). The length of the CDR3 is 14 residues. CDR3 protein: CASSLQGAAYEQYF. CDR3 bases: TGTGCCAGCAGCTTACAGGGGGCCGCCTACGAGCAGTACTTC.

This clone was detected only a few times. This chain uses TRBV25-1 with TRBJ1-6; no firm D call. The CDR3 is 14 residues long. Germline assignment: CDR1 MGHDK and CDR2 SYGVNS. Trimming pared 6 bases from V and 0 bases from J, leaving 6 bases between. The CDR3 DNA follows: TGTGCCAGCAGCCCTACCTCCTATAATTCACCCCTCCACTTT. Translated, it gives CASSPTSYNSPLHF.

This chain joins TRBV6-5 and TRBJ1-2; weak D call: TRBD1 (5 bases). The CDR3 runs to 13 residues. CDR1 is MNHEY and CDR2 is SVGAGI in the germline V gene. The ends were cut back, 6 bases at V and 5 bases at J, with 13 bases in the middle. This CDR3 is CASSGDGGYGYTF. CDR3 DNA: TGTGCCAGCAGCGGGGACGGAGGGTATGGCTACACCTTC.

Of note for this clone: Mismatch with germline at one junction end may stem from a read error. The chain recombines TRBV28 with TRBJ1-6; D possibly corresponds to TRBD1 (5 bases). CDR1 and CDR2 (germline): MDHEN, SYDVKM. This CDR3 contains 12 residues. CDR3 in DNA: TGTACCAGCAGTAGACAGCCCTCACCCCTCCACTTT. This sequence encodes CTSSRQPSPLHF.

The genes are TRBV27 and TRBJ2-1, with D tentatively TRBD2 (6 bases). This CDR3 is built from 18 residues. The germline CDR1 and CDR2 sequences are MNHEY and SMNVEV (reference sequence). The V and J ends lost 6 bases and 0 bases respectively, with 21 bases between them. CDR3 residues: CASRRLASGVSSYNEQFF. For the CDR3, the DNA is TGTGCCAGCAGGCGCCTAGCGAGCGGCGTCAGCTCCTACAATGAGCAGTTCTTC.

This clone has a single count. The chain uses TRBV20-1 and TRBJ1-1; a weak D match, TRBD1 (6 bases). V lost 3 bases to trimming and J lost 7 bases, with 12 bases between them. This CDR3 contains 12 residues. Germline CDR1 and CDR2: DFQATT and SNEGSKA (reference sequence). The CDR3: CSASRTEIEAFF. CDR3 sequence (DNA): TGCAGTGCTAGTCGGACAGAGATTGAAGCTTTCTTT.